The 19 T cell receptor beta chains in this list originate from one sample, sequenced in a study of T cells after yellow fever vaccination. A single record per CDR3 protein comes from TCRdb applying MiXCR to the 5' RACE reads. The table records under 700,000 distinct CDR3 sequences, roughly a sixth of them present only once. The sample in question was PBMCs, obtained about 5 days after the first yellow fever vaccination. The source of these receptors is a young man who received the YFV17D yellow fever vaccine.

The V call is TRBV7-2, the J call TRBJ2-3; the D gene could be TRBD1 or TRBD2 (5 bases each). Trimming left V 6 bases short and J 0 bases short, with 13 bases between. This CDR3 contains 15 residues. Germline loops: CDR1 SGHTA, CDR2 FQGNSA. In nucleotides, the CDR3 is TGTGCCAGCAGGTCTCCCGGGACCAGCACAGATACGCAGTATTTT. It yields the protein CASRSPGTSTDTQYF. The full variable domain, in which reference TRBV7-2 and TRBJ2-3 provide the parts outside the CDR3, is GAGVSQSPSNKVTEKGKDVELRCDPISGHTALYWYRQSLGQGLEFLIYFQGNSAPDKSGLPSDRFSAERTGGSVSTLTIQRTQQEDSAVYLCASRSPGTSTDTQYFGPGTRLTVL.

V usage is TRBV5-6 and J usage is TRBJ2-7, with 11 nucleotides matching TRBD1. This CDR3 spans 15 amino acids. Germline trimming cut 4 bases from V and 3 bases from J; bases unmatched to any gene: 6. The germline V gene has CDR1 SGHDT and CDR2 YYEEEE. In DNA form, the CDR3 reads TGTGCCAGCAGCCACCGGGACAGGGGGGTCTACGAGCAGTACTTC. Residues: CASSHRDRGVYEQYF.

The V call is TRBV6-1, the J call TRBJ2-2; D tentatively reads TRBD1 or TRBD2 (5 bases each). Trimming took 6 bases from V and 5 from J, leaving 13 bases between them. The CDR3 spans 14 residues. Germline assignment: CDR1 MNHNS and CDR2 SASEGT. The CDR3 bases are TGTGCCAGCAGATCCGGGGCCGTAACCGGGGAGCTGTTTTTT. It encodes CASRSGAVTGELFF.

The rearrangement uses TRBV29-1 and TRBJ2-1; D might be TRBD1 (6 bases). Between the trimmed V and J ends, which lost 0 bases and 9 bases, there was a span of 9 bases. CDR1 is SQVTM, CDR2 ANQGSEA, per germline. This CDR3 spans 12 amino acids. The CDR3 reads CSVEDQGREQFF. The DNA of the CDR3 is TGCAGCGTTGAAGATCAGGGGCGTGAGCAGTTCTTC.

This clonotype was observed many times. The genes are TRBV12-3 or TRBV12-4 and TRBJ1-6, with 7 bases lining up with TRBD1. V was pared by 1 base and J by 11 bases, with 5 bases of the junction left unmatched. There are 14 residues in the CDR3. CDR3 sequence: CASSLDYRGPPLHF. DNA for the CDR3: TGTGCCAGCAGTTTAGACTACAGGGGCCCACCCCTCCACTTT.

The chain uses TRBV4-1 and TRBJ1-6; D is unclear. The V gene's germline CDR1 is MGHRA and CDR2 YSYEKL. V was shortened by 1 base and J by 9 bases, with 10 bases between the two germline ends. The CDR3 loop spans 14 amino acids. The chain's CDR3 is CASSQVVRISPLHF. As DNA, the CDR3 is TGCGCCAGCAGCCAAGTTGTGAGGATTTCACCCCTCCACTTT.

The chain is built from TRBV28 and TRBJ2-3; TRBD2 might be the D (5 bases). Per the germline V gene, CDR1 is MDHEN and CDR2 is SYDVKM. This CDR3 comprises 19 residues. The germline V and J ends were trimmed by 2 bases and 0 bases, with 21 bases remaining between them. The CDR3 is CASSLVKLTAGGSTDTQYF. In nucleotides, the CDR3 is TGTGCCAGCAGTTTAGTCAAACTTACGGCGGGTGGAAGCACAGATACGCAGTATTTT.

The table lists this clonotype with a few counts. The V and J genes are TRBV6-1 and TRBJ1-4; D gene unclear. Per the germline V gene, CDR1 is MNHNS and CDR2 is SASEGT. V lost 10 bases to trimming and J lost 5 bases, with 14 bases between them. This CDR3 comprises 13 residues. The CDR3 reads CAIRAEGNEKLFF. CDR3 coding DNA: TGTGCCATCCGGGCAGAGGGCAATGAAAAACTGTTTTTT.

The chain has TRBV11-2 and TRBJ1-2; D call uncertain. Trimming cost V 1 base and J 0 bases, with 9 bases left between them. Germline V gene lookup returns CDR1 SGHAT and CDR2 FQNNGV. The CDR3 loop spans 15 amino acids. CDR3 coding DNA: TGTGCCAGCAGCTTAGTGACTTCAGCTAACTATGGCTACACCTTC. This codes for CASSLVTSANYGYTF.

In this sample, this clonotype turned up once. This chain uses TRBV7-8 with TRBJ2-1; D remains ambiguous. With 1 base removed from V and 8 bases from J, the gap between germline ends came to 15 bases. CDR3 length: 15 amino acids. The germline V gene has CDR1 SGHVS and CDR2 FQNEAQ. The CDR3 is CASSLGAFQGYEQFF. The CDR3 nucleotides are TGTGCCAGCAGCTTAGGGGCCTTCCAAGGCTATGAGCAGTTCTTC.

This clonotype appeared a few times. V usage is TRBV18 and J usage is TRBJ1-3; D unresolved. V gave up 2 bases and J gave up 3 bases, with 17 bases separating them. CDR1 and CDR2 from the germline V gene are KGHSH and LQKENI. The CDR3 is 17 amino acids. The CDR3 reads CASSPIRVHSLGNTIYF. In DNA, the CDR3 is TGTGCCAGCTCACCAATAAGGGTGCATAGCCTTGGAAACACCATATATTTT.

This clonotype was observed a single time. This is likely a read error, given that the CDR3 carries no conserved phenylalanine or tryptophan at its end. This chain joins TRBV5-6 and TRBJ1-1, with 9 bases that match TRBD1. The CDR3 sequence is 14 residues long. Germline V gives CDR1 SGHDT, CDR2 YYEEEE. V shed 7 bases, J shed 0 bases, and the junction held 4 bases outside the gene matches. DNA for the CDR3: TGTGCCAGCCTCCGACAGGGGGTGAACACTGAAGCTTTCTCT. This sequence encodes CASLRQGVNTEAFS.

The chain has TRBV9 and TRBJ2-1, with D unresolved. This CDR3 has 14 amino acids. Trimming took 6 bases from V and 10 from J, leaving 20 bases between them. Germline-derived CDR1 and CDR2 are SGDLS and YYNGEE. CDR3 region: CASTPGSGLWEQFF. The CDR3 coding sequence is TGTGCCAGCACGCCCGGGTCAGGTTTATGGGAGCAGTTCTTC. The variable domain in full, completed from reference TRBV9 and TRBJ2-1, reads DSGVTQTPKHLITATGQRVTLRCSPRSGDLSVYWYQQSLDQGLQFLIQYYNGEERAKGNILERFSAQQFPDLHSELNLSSLELGDSALYFCASTPGSGLWEQFFGPGTRLTVL.

This clonotype was found many times. The chain uses TRBV6-1 and TRBJ2-1; TRBD2 matches 9 bases. J was trimmed by 8 bases and V by 5 bases; bases with no gene match: 13. Per the germline V gene, CDR1 is MNHNS and CDR2 is SASEGT. The CDR3 has 16 residues. CDR3 DNA: TGTGCCAGCAGTATTAGCGGGGGCAGTGGTTCGGATGAGCAGTTCTTC. This codes for CASSISGGSGSDEQFF.

The rearrangement links TRBV20-1 to TRBJ2-3; no definite D call. Germline values: CDR1 DFQATT, CDR2 SNEGSKA (reference sequence). The V end was cut by 7 bases, the J end by 4 bases, with 12 bases between. This CDR3 spans 12 amino acids. CDR3 in amino acids: CSGTIWPDTQYF. CDR3 sequence (DNA): TGCAGTGGCACTATCTGGCCAGATACGCAGTATTTT.

The chain couples TRBV11-2 to TRBJ2-3; D possibly corresponds to TRBD1 (5 bases). The CDR3 totals 13 residues. Trimming took 5 bases from V and 6 from J, leaving 12 bases between them. Germline V gene lookup returns CDR1 SGHAT and CDR2 FQNNGV. The CDR3 loop is CASSPGISDTQYF. The CDR3 coding sequence is TGTGCCAGCAGCCCAGGGATTTCGGATACGCAGTATTTT. The variable domain in full, completed from reference TRBV11-2 and TRBJ2-3, reads EAGVAQSPRYKIIEKRQSVAFWCNPISGHATLYWYQQILGQGPKLLIQFQNNGVVDDSQLPKDRFSAERLKGVDSTLKIQPAKLEDSAVYLCASSPGISDTQYFGPGTRLTVL.

This clonotype was counted a few times. This chain joins TRBV4-1 and TRBJ1-1; 10 bases are a match to TRBD1. V was clipped by 2 bases and J by 6 bases; unmatched bases: 6. Per the germline V gene, CDR1 is MGHRA and CDR2 is YSYEKL. The CDR3 loop spans 15 amino acids. CDR3 DNA sequence: TGCGCCAGCAGCCAATTCCGGGACAGGGGCGCTGAAGCTTTCTTT. Translating it yields CASSQFRDRGAEAFF.

This clonotype was detected only a few times. The V gene is TRBV6-5, the J gene TRBJ2-7, with D perhaps matching TRBD2 (6 bases). The V gene lost 7 bases and the J gene lost 2 bases, with 9 bases spanning the gap. The CDR3 loop spans 12 amino acids. Germline-derived CDR1 and CDR2 are MNHEY and SVGAGI. CDR3 sequence: CASKGGAYEQYF. CDR3 in DNA: TGTGCCAGCAAAGGAGGGGCCTACGAGCAGTACTTC.

The chain joins TRBV6-2 or TRBV6-3 to TRBJ1-6, with D unresolved. The CDR3 has 13 residues. V was clipped by 7 bases and J by 7 bases, with 11 bases between them. The germline V gene encodes CDR1 MNHEY and CDR2 SVGEGT. In DNA form, the CDR3 reads TGTGCCAGCACCGGGGTTGAAAATTCACCCCTCCACTTT. Translated: CASTGVENSPLHF.